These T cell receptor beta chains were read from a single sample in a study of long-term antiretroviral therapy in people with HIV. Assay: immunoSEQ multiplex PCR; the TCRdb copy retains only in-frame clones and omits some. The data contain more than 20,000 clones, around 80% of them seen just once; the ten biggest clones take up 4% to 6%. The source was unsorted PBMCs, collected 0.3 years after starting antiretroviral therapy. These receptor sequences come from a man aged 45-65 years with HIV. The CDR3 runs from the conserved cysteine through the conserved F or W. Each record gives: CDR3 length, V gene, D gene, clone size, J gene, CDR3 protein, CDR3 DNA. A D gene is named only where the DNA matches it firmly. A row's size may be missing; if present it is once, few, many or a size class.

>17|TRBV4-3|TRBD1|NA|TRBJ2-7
CASSQDRWGRGSYEQYF
TGCGCCAGCAGCCAAGATAGGTGGGGCAGGGGGTCCTACGAGCAGTACTTC
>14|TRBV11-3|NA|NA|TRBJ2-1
CASGRQETWNEQFF
TGTGCCAGCGGCCGACAAGAGACGTGGAATGAGCAGTTCTTC
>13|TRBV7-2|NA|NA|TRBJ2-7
CASGETAAYEQYF
TGTGCCAGTGGAGAAACGGCAGCCTACGAGCAGTACTTC
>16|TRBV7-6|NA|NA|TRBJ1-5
CASSPTGSYSNQPQHF
TGTGCCAGCAGCCCGACCGGGTCTTATAGCAATCAGCCCCAGCATTTT
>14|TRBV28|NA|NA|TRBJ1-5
CASSPLGSNQPQHF
TGTGCCAGCTCGCCCCTCGGTAGCAATCAGCCCCAGCATTTT
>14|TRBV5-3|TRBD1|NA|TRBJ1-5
CARSGRDRNQPQHF
TGTGCCAGAAGCGGCCGGGACAGAAATCAGCCCCAGCATTTT
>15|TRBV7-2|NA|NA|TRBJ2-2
CASSLARGNTGELFF
TGTGCCAGCAGCTTAGCGAGGGGCAACACCGGGGAGCTGTTTTTT
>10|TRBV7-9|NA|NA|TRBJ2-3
CASGTDTQYF
TGTGCCAGCGGCACAGATACGCAGTATTTT
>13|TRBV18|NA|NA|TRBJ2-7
CASSPAGYHEQYF
TGTGCCAGCTCACCGGCAGGGTACCACGAGCAGTACTTC
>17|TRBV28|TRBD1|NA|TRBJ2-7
CASSYPGQGVRSYEQYF
TGTGCCAGCAGTTACCCGGGACAGGGTGTACGTTCCTACGAGCAGTACTTC
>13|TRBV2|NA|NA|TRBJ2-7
CARGTPNPYEQYF
TGTGCCAGGGGGACTCCGAACCCCTACGAGCAGTACTTC
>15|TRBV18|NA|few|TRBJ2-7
CASSPPGLLRDEQYF
TGTGCCAGCTCACCACCGGGACTCCTTAGGGACGAGCAGTACTTC
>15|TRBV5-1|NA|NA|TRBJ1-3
CASTRSGPTGNTIYF
TGCGCCAGCACCAGATCTGGACCCACTGGAAACACCATATATTTT